This T cell receptor beta chain was sequenced for a study of blood T cell repertoires in COVID-19. Background on the study: Spain, Italy and the United States supplied samples that represented acute and convalescent COVID-19.

The CDR3 sequence is 14 residues long. CDR1 and CDR2 (germline): MGHRA, YSYEKL. V gave up 1 base and J gave up 4 bases, with 10 bases separating them. Original analysis: The authors estimated nucleated cell counts from reference gene primer amplification. TCRdb's copy holds only in-frame clones and misses some; the assay was immunoSEQ multiplex PCR. V and J calls and clone size come straight from that table; D and trimming were deduced from the DNA. The table includes some 76,000 clones, about nine tenths detected once. V and J are TRBV4-1 and TRBJ1-2, with D perhaps TRBD1 (6 bases). The TCR sequence derives from a woman younger than 35 with acute or convalescent COVID-19. The sequencing sample was made of peripheral blood. The CDR3 region is CASSQAQGPYGYTF. CDR3 DNA sequence: TGCGCCAGCAGCCAAGCACAGGGTCCCTATGGCTACACCTTC.